The rows below give T cell receptor beta chains drawn from one sample of a study of T cell repertoires in cytomegalovirus infection. MiXCR, run by TCRdb on the reads, gives a single entry per CDR3 protein. The sample yields about 260,000 distinct CDR3 sequences, over 8% seen once. The sequencing sample was made of PBMCs. The source is a human donor in good health (CMV status not recorded). Some clones in this sample may be carry-over from other donors' samples. Each CDR3 is given without its conserved first and last residue.

j_call	v_call	cdr3_aa
TRBJ1-5	TRBV19	ASSMGTDQPQH
TRBJ2-1	TRBV7-2	ASSSLRDKQF
TRBJ1-2	TRBV19	ASSKLGLYAVDGYT
TRBJ1-5	TRBV19	ASSWTGPNNQPQH
TRBJ1-2	TRBV12-3/TRBV12-4	ASSGDRHYGYT
TRBJ2-7	TRBV4-3	ASSQDWASGSYEQY
TRBJ2-7	TRBV28	ASRGGVYEQY
TRBJ2-7	TRBV27	ASSKPGATYEQY
TRBJ2-1	TRBV18	ASSPPRGGRYNEQF
TRBJ1-2	TRBV7-2	ASSNLGPYGYT
TRBJ2-3	TRBV5-1	ASSPGRASTDTQY
TRBJ2-7	TRBV12-3/TRBV12-4	ASSIGTGGWEQY
TRBJ1-3	TRBV15	ATSRDRVPNTIY
TRBJ2-1	TRBV28	ASSSGMSEQF
TRBJ1-2	TRBV14	ASSQDDRYYGYT
TRBJ1-4	TRBV28	ASIPGTGFVNEKLF
TRBJ2-7	TRBV6-5	ASSYSWEGVSEQY
TRBJ2-7	TRBV7-2	ASSTYYEQY
TRBJ2-3	TRBV7-2	ASSLRGGGTDTQY
TRBJ1-4	TRBV7-8	ASSLGFTTNEKLF
TRBJ1-1	TRBV20-1	SADRQLNTEAF
TRBJ1-4	TRBV20-1	SAQLGAGRSNEKLF
TRBJ1-6	TRBV12-3/TRBV12-4	ASSQQGELGSPLH
TRBJ1-5	TRBV19	ASQQGNQPQH
TRBJ1-5	TRBV14	ASLVTSNQPQH
TRBJ1-1	TRBV20-1	STAPEGGRGKAF
TRBJ2-3	TRBV10-3	AIETADTQY
TRBJ1-1	TRBV24-1	ATSDPQGQVPVGAF
TRBJ1-1	TRBV12-3/TRBV12-4	ASSHSDRGTEAF
TRBJ1-2	TRBV28	ASSDSRAGGRTNYGYT
TRBJ2-6	TRBV7-3	ASSPGTGLNSGANVLT
TRBJ2-7	TRBV7-9	ASSLILGLAETYEQY
TRBJ2-7	TRBV10-3	AIGTSGRDYEQY
TRBJ2-7	TRBV6-2/TRBV6-3	ASKRGQGTYEQY
TRBJ2-1	TRBV7-2	ASSSRPYNEQF
TRBJ2-5	TRBV7-2	AGTSGRYQETQY
TRBJ2-1	TRBV28	ASTAEGITYEQF
TRBJ2-7	TRBV13	ASSYMAVNEQY
TRBJ1-4	TRBV7-9	ASSDRGQGSNEKLF
TRBJ1-5	TRBV28	ASSLIQGNQPQH
TRBJ1-2	TRBV12-3/TRBV12-4	ASSLATGPYYGYT